This T cell receptor (beta chain) was captured by sequencing in a study of PD-1 blockade in mismatch repair-deficient tumors. The wider study: All were previously treated, progressing patients with approximately 12 mismatch repair-deficient cancer types.

Broader study findings: Rapid post-treatment expansion, then contraction, generally preceding radiologic response, marked tumor-resident clones.

A note on this clone: Its target is not known.

Every patient had mismatch repair deficiency by PCR or immunohistochemistry. The repertoire was sequenced with immunoSEQ multiplex PCR; TCRdb's copy has only in-frame clones and lacks some. The table records around 130,000 clones, about nine tenths of them present only once. This material consisted of peripheral blood, taken 72 weeks after starting pembrolizumab. The sequence was collected from an adult with mismatch repair-deficient cancer.

The CDR3 DNA sequence: TGTGCCAGCAGAGCAGAGGGGGTTCCTAATGAAAAACTGTTTTTT. Its protein is CASRAEGVPNEKLFF. The chain recombines TRBV6-1 with TRBJ1-4; TRBD1 is a possible D gene (6 bases). There are 15 residues in the CDR3. Germline CDR1 reads MNHNS; CDR2 reads SASEGT. Trimming stripped 6 bases from V and 3 bases from J, with 14 bases between.